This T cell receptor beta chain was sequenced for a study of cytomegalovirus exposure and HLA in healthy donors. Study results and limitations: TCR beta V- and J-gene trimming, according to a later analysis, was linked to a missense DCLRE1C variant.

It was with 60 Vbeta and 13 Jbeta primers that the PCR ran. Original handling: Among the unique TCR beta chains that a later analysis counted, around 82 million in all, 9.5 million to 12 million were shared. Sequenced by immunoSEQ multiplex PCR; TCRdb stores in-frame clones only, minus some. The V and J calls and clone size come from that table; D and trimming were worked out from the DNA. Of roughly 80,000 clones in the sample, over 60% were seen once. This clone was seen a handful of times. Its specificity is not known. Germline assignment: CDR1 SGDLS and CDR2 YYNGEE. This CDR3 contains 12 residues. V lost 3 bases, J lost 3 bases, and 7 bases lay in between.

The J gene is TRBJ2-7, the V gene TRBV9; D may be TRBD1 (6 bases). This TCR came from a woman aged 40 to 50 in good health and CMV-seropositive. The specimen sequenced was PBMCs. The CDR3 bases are TGTGCCAGCAGCGCAGGGGTCTACGAGCAGTACTTC. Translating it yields CASSAGVYEQYF. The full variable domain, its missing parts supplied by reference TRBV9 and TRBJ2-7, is DSGVTQTPKHLITATGQRVTLRCSPRSGDLSVYWYQQSLDQGLQFLIQYYNGEERAKGNILERFSAQQFPDLHSELNLSSLELGDSALYFCASSAGVYEQYFGPGTRLTVT.